The 25 T cell receptor beta chains given below trace back to one sample, sequenced in a study of monozygotic twins with cystic fibrosis. Clones were sequenced by immunoSEQ multiplex PCR, and TCRdb holds only the in-frame ones, with some missing. The repertoire holds some 17,000 clones, with approximately 96% as singletons. The sample taken for sequencing was blood. These receptors came from a girl aged 2-10 years with cystic fibrosis.

The chain links TRBV28 to TRBJ1-2; possible D gene TRBD1, 6 bases. The length of the CDR3 is 15 residues. Trimming left V 2 bases short and J 2 bases short, with 12 bases between. Germline CDR1 reads MDHEN; CDR2 reads SYDVKM. Here the CDR3 DNA reads TGTGCCAGCAGTTTAAGAGGGGGAGGGAACTATGGCTACACCTTC. The encoded protein is CASSLRGGGNYGYTF.

V is TRBV6-6 and J is TRBJ2-7; D is uncertain. Germline CDR1 is MNHNY and CDR2 is SVGAGI (reference sequence). This CDR3 contains 13 residues. Trimming shortened V by 5 bases and J by 6 bases, and 14 bases separated the two germline ends. The CDR3 loop reads CASSETNPGEQYF. CDR3 bases: TGTGCCAGCAGTGAGACAAATCCGGGCGAGCAGTACTTC.

The rearrangement links TRBV5-1 to TRBJ2-7; D is perhaps TRBD1 (6 bases). The germline V gene encodes CDR1 SGHRS and CDR2 YFSETQ. The V end lost 4 bases, the J end lost 4 bases, and 24 bases lay between the germline ends. The CDR3 is made up of 17 amino acids. The CDR3 bases are TGCGCCAGCAGCGGCCTACAGGGAAGCAGCGGCATTTACGAGCAGTACTTC. As protein: CASSGLQGSSGIYEQYF.

V usage is TRBV6-6 and J usage is TRBJ1-1; a possible D gene is TRBD1 (5 bases). Trimming shortened V by 7 bases and J by 6 bases, and 15 bases separated the two germline ends. Looked up from germline, CDR1 is MNHNY and CDR2 is SVGAGI (reference sequence). The CDR3 is made up of 13 amino acids. CDR3 in DNA: TGTGCCAGCAAAGGGGTGAAAGTCGCTGAAGCTTTCTTT. Translated: CASKGVKVAEAFF.

This CDR3 is CASSQDLPGRDNYGYTF. The CDR3, as DNA: TGCGCCAGCAGCCAAGACCTCCCGGGACGGGATAACTATGGCTACACCTTC. This rearrangement joins TRBV4-3 to TRBJ1-2, with D perhaps TRBD1 (5 bases). V was pared by 0 bases and J by 1 base, with 15 bases between. Germline values: CDR1 LGHNA, CDR2 YSLEER. This CDR3 is 17 amino acids long.

V gene TRBV5-5 combines with J gene TRBJ2-7; D perhaps matches TRBD2 (5 bases). Trimming removed 0 bases from V and 1 base from J, with 11 bases in between. The germline gives CDR1 SGHKS, CDR2 YYEKEE (reference sequence). CDR3 length: 15 amino acids. CDR3 region: CASSLVFGESYEQYF. The CDR3 DNA is TGTGCCAGCAGCTTGGTTTTCGGGGAGTCCTACGAGCAGTACTTC.

This chain uses TRBV5-1 with TRBJ2-7; 8 nucleotides agree with TRBD1. J lost 6 bases, V lost 0 bases, and 5 bases had no gene match. The CDR3 has 14 amino acids. Germline V gives CDR1 SGHRS, CDR2 YFSETQ. The CDR3 DNA is TGCGCCAGCAGCTTGGCGACAGGGGTTGCCGAGCAGTACTTC. Translated, it gives CASSLATGVAEQYF.

The chain couples TRBV4-3 to TRBJ1-1; no definite D call. This CDR3 has 13 residues. V was cut by 3 bases and J by 1 base, with 6 bases left in between. The V gene's germline CDR1 is LGHNA and CDR2 YSLEER. This chain's CDR3 is CASSQGWNTEAFF. The DNA of the CDR3 is TGCGCCAGCAGCCAGGGGTGGAACACTGAAGCTTTCTTT.

CDR3 nucleotide sequence: TGTGCCGCGACAGATAGATACTCTGGGGCCAACGTCCTGACTTTC. Translated, it gives CAATDRYSGANVLTF. The chain couples TRBV7-2 to TRBJ2-6, with D tentatively TRBD1 (5 bases). V was clipped by 11 bases and J by 0 bases, with 14 bases between them. CDR3 length: 15 amino acids. Germline CDR1 is SGHTA and CDR2 is FQGNSA.

This sequence joins TRBV29-1 and TRBJ1-1, with D perhaps TRBD1 (5 bases). CDR1 and CDR2 from the germline V gene are SQVTM and ANQGSEA. The germline V and J ends were trimmed by 4 bases and 5 bases, with 14 bases remaining between them. This CDR3 is 13 amino acids long. The CDR3 sequence: CSVARREGTEAFF. The CDR3 DNA sequence: TGCAGCGTTGCCCGCAGGGAGGGGACTGAAGCTTTCTTT.

This clone has only one observation. The chain links TRBV9 to TRBJ2-1; D is unresolved. The CDR3 runs 15 residues. CDR1 is SGDLS and CDR2 is YYNGEE in the germline V gene. With 3 bases removed from V and 5 bases from J, the gap between germline ends came to 15 bases. CDR3 sequence reads: CASSDQVYLDNEQFF. The CDR3 bases are TGTGCCAGCAGCGATCAAGTATACCTCGACAATGAGCAGTTCTTC.

This sequence joins TRBV5-1 and TRBJ2-3; D is ambiguous. The CDR3 length is 14 residues. Germline values: CDR1 SGHRS, CDR2 YFSETQ. Between the trimmed V and J ends, which lost 2 bases and 0 bases, there was a span of 7 bases. The CDR3 bases are TGCGCCAGCAGCTTTCAGATCAGCACAGATACGCAGTATTTT. It encodes CASSFQISTDTQYF.

V usage is TRBV19 and J usage is TRBJ1-3; D is unclear. There are 13 residues in the CDR3. V was trimmed by 8 bases and J by 7 bases, leaving 15 bases between them. CDR1 is LNHDA and CDR2 is SQIVND in the germline V gene (reference sequence). The CDR3 bases are TGTGCCAGTGAAGGACCGGCAGATAACACCATATATTTT. As protein: CASEGPADNTIYF.

V and J are TRBV2 and TRBJ2-7; 8 bases match TRBD2. Trimming at V came to 8 bases and at J to 9 bases, leaving 15 bases not matched to a gene. The CDR3 has 14 residues. Germline CDR1 reads SNHLY; CDR2 reads FYNNEI. The CDR3 DNA follows: TGTGCCAGCGGACGACAAGCGGGAGAGACCAGGCAGTACTTC. It is translated as CASGRQAGETRQYF.

J is TRBJ2-1 and V is TRBV7-9; no clear D gene. This CDR3 has 15 amino acids. Trimming pared 5 bases from V and 3 bases from J, leaving 14 bases between. Germline values: CDR1 SEHNR, CDR2 FQNEAQ (reference sequence). CDR3 bases: TGTGCCAGCAGCGGGCTCGGACGCTACTACAATGAGCAGTTCTTC. It encodes CASSGLGRYYNEQFF.

The V and J genes are TRBV16 and TRBJ1-2, with a weak D call TRBD1 (6 bases). Between the trimmed V and J ends, which lost 4 bases and 8 bases, there was a span of 14 bases. From germline, CDR1 is KGHSY and CDR2 FQNENV. The CDR3 is 13 residues long. In DNA form, the CDR3 reads TGTGCCAGCAGCCTAAACAGGGCTTGGGGCTACACCTTC. Its protein product is CASSLNRAWGYTF.

This clone appeared once. The chain is built from TRBV10-2 and TRBJ1-2; D is uncertain. V was trimmed by 5 bases and J by 8 bases, leaving 9 bases between them. This CDR3 has 11 amino acids. Germline V gene lookup returns CDR1 WSHSY and CDR2 SAAADI. The CDR3 protein is CASSSIGGYTF. The CDR3 DNA reads TGCGCCAGCAGTTCTATCGGCGGCTACACCTTC.

The V gene is TRBV5-5, the J gene TRBJ2-3; 8 bases are shared with TRBD2. The CDR3 has 16 residues. V shed 2 bases and J 4 bases; nucleotides not matched to a gene: 9. Germline assignment: CDR1 SGHKS and CDR2 YYEKEE (reference sequence). The CDR3 sequence: CASSFVSGLVPDTQYF. CDR3 in DNA: TGTGCCAGCAGCTTCGTGTCGGGACTAGTCCCAGATACGCAGTATTTT.

This chain uses TRBV4-3 with TRBJ2-1; 7 bases match TRBD2. CDR1 and CDR2 (germline): LGHNA, YSLEER. The length of the CDR3 is 19 residues. With 0 bases clipped from V and 10 bases from J, the junction kept 21 bases outside the gene matches. DNA for the CDR3: TGCGCCAGCAGCCAAGATGCGTCTACCGTCCAGCGGGGATCGCGGGAGCAGTTCTTC. Translating gives CASSQDASTVQRGSREQFF.

This chain links TRBV6-1 with TRBJ2-7; D perhaps matches TRBD2 (6 bases). CDR1 is MNHNS and CDR2 is SASEGT in the germline V gene. The CDR3 extends over 13 amino acids. Trimming stripped 8 bases from V and 6 bases from J, with 17 bases between. CDR3 in amino acids: CASRIVRDSEQYF. The CDR3 DNA sequence: TGTGCCAGCCGGATAGTCAGGGACTCCGAGCAGTACTTC.

The chain couples TRBV5-4 to TRBJ2-5, with D hard to call. This CDR3 is built from 13 residues. Trimming took off 6 bases at V and 1 base at J, with 10 bases between the two ends. Looked up from germline, CDR1 is SGHNT and CDR2 is YYREEE (reference sequence). CDR3 DNA sequence: TGTGCCAGCAATTTAATGGGCCAAGAGACCCAGTACTTC. This translates into CASNLMGQETQYF. The variable domain in full, with the rest retrieved from reference TRBV5-4 and TRBJ2-5, is ETGVTQSPTHLIKTRGQQVTLRCSSQSGHNTVSWYQQALGQGPQFIFQYYREEENGRGNFPPRFSGLQFPNYSSELNVNALELDDSALYLCASNLMGQETQYFGPGTRLLVL.

The gene calls are TRBV2 and TRBJ2-5; D is ambiguous. This CDR3 region has 13 residues. Trimming removed 4 bases from V and 2 bases from J, with 8 bases in between. Germline values: CDR1 SNHLY, CDR2 FYNNEI. The CDR3 coding sequence is TGTGCCAGCAGTGTTGTACTACAAGAGACCCAGTACTTC. Its translation is CASSVVLQETQYF.

The chain uses TRBV5-4 and TRBJ2-3; the match to TRBD1 covers 12 bases. The CDR3 length is 16 residues. V was clipped by 5 bases and J by 4 bases; unmatched bases: 8. Germline assignment: CDR1 SGHNT and CDR2 YYREEE (reference sequence). CDR3 residues: CASSPSGTGGADTQYF. CDR3 sequence (DNA): TGTGCCAGCAGTCCATCCGGGACAGGGGGCGCAGATACGCAGTATTTT.

This chain connects TRBV11-2 to TRBJ1-3, with TRBD1 matching 8 bases. Germline values: CDR1 SGHAT, CDR2 FQNNGV. Germline trimming cut 5 bases from V and 2 bases from J; bases unmatched to any gene: 5. The CDR3 extends over 15 amino acids. CDR3 in DNA: TGTGCCAGCAGCGAGACAGGGGACCCTGGAAACACCATATATTTT. Translating gives CASSETGDPGNTIYF.

The genes are TRBV7-9 and TRBJ2-5; D perhaps matches TRBD1 (5 bases). The V gene's germline CDR1 is SEHNR and CDR2 FQNEAQ (reference sequence). The V end was cut by 1 base, the J end by 2 bases, with 11 bases between. CDR3 size: 15 residues. CDR3 DNA: TGTGCCAGCAGCTTAGTTAGGGCAGGGCAAGAGACCCAGTACTTC. Residues: CASSLVRAGQETQYF.